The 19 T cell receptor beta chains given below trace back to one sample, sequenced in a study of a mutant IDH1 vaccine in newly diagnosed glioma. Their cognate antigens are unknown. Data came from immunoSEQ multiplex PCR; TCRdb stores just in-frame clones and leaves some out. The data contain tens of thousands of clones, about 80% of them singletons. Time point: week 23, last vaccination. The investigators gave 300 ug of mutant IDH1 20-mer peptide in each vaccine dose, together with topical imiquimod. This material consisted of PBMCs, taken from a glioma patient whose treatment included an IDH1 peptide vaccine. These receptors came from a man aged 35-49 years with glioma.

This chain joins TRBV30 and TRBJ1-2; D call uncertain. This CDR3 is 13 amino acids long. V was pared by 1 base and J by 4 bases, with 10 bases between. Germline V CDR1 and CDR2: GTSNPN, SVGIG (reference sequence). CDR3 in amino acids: CAWSEGKSYGYTF. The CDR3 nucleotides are TGTGCCTGGAGTGAGGGAAAGTCCTATGGCTACACCTTC.

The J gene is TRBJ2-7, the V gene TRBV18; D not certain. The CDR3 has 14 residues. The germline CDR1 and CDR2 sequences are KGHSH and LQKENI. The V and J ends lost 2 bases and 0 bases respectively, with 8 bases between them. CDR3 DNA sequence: TGTGCCAGCTCACCAGGGCAGACCTCCTACGAGCAGTACTTC. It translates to CASSPGQTSYEQYF. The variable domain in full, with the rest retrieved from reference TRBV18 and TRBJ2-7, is NAGVMQNPRHLVRRRGQEARLRCSPMKGHSHVYWYRQLPEEGLKFMVYLQKENIIDESGMPKERFSAEFPKEGPSILRIQQVVRGDSAAYFCASSPGQTSYEQYFGPGTRLTVT.

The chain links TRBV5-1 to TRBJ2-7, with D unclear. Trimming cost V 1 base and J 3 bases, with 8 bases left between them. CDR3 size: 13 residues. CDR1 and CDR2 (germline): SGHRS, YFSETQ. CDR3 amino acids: CASSLLGVYEQYF. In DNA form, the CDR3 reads TGCGCCAGCAGCTTGCTGGGTGTCTACGAGCAGTACTTC.

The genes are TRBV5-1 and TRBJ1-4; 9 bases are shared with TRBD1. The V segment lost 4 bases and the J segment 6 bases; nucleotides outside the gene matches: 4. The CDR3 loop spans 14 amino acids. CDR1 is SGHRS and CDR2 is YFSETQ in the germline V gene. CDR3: CASSTGQGYEKLFF. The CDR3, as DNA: TGCGCCAGCAGCACGGGACAGGGTTATGAAAAACTGTTTTTT.

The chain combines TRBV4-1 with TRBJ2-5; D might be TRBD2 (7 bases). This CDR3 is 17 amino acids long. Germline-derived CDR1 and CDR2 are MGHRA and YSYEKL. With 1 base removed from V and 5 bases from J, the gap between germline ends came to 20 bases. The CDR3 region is CASSQGRGGAAWETQYF. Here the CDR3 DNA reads TGCGCCAGCAGCCAAGGAAGGGGGGGGGCTGCATGGGAGACCCAGTACTTC.

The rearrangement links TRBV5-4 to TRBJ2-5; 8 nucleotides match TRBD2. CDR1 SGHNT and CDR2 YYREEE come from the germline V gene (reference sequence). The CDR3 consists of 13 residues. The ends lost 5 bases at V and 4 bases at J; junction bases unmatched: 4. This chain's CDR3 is CASRNRGGETQYF. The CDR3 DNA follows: TGTGCCAGCAGAAACCGGGGGGGAGAGACCCAGTACTTC.

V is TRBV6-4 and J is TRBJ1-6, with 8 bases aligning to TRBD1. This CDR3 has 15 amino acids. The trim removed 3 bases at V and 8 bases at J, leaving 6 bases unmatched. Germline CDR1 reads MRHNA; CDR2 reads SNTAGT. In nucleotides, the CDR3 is TGTGCCAGCAGTGAACAGGGGGGGGGTGATTCACCCCTCCACTTT. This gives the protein CASSEQGGGDSPLHF.

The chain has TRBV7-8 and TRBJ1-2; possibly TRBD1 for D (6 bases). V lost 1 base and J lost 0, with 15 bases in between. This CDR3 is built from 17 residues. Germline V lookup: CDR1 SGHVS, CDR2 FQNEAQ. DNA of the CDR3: TGTGCCAGCAGCTTAGTGGGGGGCCTGGGGTCTAACTATGGCTACACCTTC. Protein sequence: CASSLVGGLGSNYGYTF.

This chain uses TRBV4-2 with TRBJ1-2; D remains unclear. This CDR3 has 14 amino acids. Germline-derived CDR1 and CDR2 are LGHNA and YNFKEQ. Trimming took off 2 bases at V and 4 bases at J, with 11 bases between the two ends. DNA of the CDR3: TGTGCCAGCAGCCAATTAAAAGACGGCTATGGCTACACCTTC. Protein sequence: CASSQLKDGYGYTF.

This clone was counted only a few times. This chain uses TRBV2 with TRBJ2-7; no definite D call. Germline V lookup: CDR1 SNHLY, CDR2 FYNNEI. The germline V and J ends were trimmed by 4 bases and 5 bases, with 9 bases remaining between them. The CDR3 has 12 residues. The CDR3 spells CASSGILNEQYF. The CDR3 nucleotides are TGTGCCAGCAGTGGGATACTTAACGAGCAGTACTTC.

CDR3 region: CASSVGTGGRDEKLFF. The CDR3 coding sequence is TGCGCCAGCAGCGTCGGGACAGGGGGCCGGGATGAAAAACTGTTTTTT. The rearrangement links TRBV5-1 to TRBJ1-4; 12 bases align to TRBD1. V gave up 4 bases and J gave up 6 bases; unmatched junction bases: 7. CDR1 is SGHRS and CDR2 is YFSETQ in the germline V gene. This CDR3 has 16 residues.

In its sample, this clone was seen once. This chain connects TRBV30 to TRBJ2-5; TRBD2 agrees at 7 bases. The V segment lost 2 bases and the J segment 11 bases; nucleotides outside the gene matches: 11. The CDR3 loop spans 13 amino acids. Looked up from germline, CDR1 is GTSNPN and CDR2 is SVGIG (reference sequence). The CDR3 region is CAWSFLEAGFQYF. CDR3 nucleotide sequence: TGTGCCTGGAGTTTTCTGGAAGCGGGATTTCAGTACTTC.

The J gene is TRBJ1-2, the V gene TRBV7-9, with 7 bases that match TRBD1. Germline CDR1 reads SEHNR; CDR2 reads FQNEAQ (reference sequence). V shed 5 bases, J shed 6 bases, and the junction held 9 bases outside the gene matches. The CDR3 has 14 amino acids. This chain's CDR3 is CASSPETGEHGYTF. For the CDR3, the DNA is TGTGCCAGCAGCCCTGAAACAGGGGAGCATGGCTACACCTTC.

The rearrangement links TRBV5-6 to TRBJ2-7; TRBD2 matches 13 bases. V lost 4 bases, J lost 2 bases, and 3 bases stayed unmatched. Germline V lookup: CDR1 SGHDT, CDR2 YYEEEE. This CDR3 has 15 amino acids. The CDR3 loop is CASSGTSGDTYEQYF. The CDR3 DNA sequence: TGTGCCAGCAGCGGGACTAGCGGGGATACCTACGAGCAGTACTTC.

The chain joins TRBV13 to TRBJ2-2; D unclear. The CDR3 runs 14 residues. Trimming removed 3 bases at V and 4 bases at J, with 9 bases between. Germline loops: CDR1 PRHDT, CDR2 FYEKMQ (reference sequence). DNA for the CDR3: TGTGCCAGCAGCTTTCCGCCCGGCACCGGGGAGCTGTTTTTT. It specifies CASSFPPGTGELFF.

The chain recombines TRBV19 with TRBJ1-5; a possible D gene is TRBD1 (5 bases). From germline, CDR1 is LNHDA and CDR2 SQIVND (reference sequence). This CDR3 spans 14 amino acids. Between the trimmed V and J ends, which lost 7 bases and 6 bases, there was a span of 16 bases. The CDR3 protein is CASNWGTSAQPQHF. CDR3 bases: TGTGCCAGTAATTGGGGCACCTCCGCTCAGCCCCAGCATTTT.

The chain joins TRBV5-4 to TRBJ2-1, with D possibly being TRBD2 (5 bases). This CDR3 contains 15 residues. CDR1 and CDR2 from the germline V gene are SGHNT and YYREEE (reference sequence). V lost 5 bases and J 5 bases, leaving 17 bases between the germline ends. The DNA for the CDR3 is TGTGCCAGCAGATCGACACCGCTAGCAAACAATGAGCAGTTCTTC. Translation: CASRSTPLANNEQFF.

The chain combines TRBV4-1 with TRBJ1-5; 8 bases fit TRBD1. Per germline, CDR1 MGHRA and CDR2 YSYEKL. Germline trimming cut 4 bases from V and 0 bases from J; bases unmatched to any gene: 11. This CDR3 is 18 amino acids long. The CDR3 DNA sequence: TGCGCCAGCAGCCTCGCCCCACGGACAGGGAGTAGCAATCAGCCCCAGCATTTT. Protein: CASSLAPRTGSSNQPQHF.

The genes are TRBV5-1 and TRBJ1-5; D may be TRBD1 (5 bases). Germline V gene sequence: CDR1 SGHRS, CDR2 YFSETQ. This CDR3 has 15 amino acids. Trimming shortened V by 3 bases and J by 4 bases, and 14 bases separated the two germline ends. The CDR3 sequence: CASSSGPEGNQPQHF. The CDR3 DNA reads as TGCGCCAGCAGCTCCGGCCCCGAGGGGAATCAGCCCCAGCATTTT. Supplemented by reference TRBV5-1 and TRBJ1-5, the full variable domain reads KAGVTQTPRYLIKTRGQQVTLSCSPISGHRSVSWYQQTPGQGLQFLFEYFSETQRNKGNFPGRFSGRQFSNSRSEMNVSTLELGDSALYLCASSSGPEGNQPQHFGDGTRLSIL.